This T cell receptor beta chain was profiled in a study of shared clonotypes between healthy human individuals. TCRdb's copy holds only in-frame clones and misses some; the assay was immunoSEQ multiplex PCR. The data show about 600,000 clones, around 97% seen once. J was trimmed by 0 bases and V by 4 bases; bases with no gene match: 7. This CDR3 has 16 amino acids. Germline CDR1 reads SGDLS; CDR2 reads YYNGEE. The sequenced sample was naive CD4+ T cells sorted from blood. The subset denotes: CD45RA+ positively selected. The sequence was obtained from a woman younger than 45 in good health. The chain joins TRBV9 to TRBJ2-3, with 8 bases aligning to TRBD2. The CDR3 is CASSILSSGSTDTQYF. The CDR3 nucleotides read TGTGCCAGCAGCATCTTATCTAGCGGGAGCACAGATACGCAGTATTTT.